The 15 T cell receptor beta chains given below trace back to one sample, sequenced in a study of blood T cells in healthy people across ages. PCR was performed a second time for roughly 7 to 11 cycles using a sample-barcoded 5' primer and a J-beta primer mix. TCRdb itself ran the 5' RACE reads through MiXCR, one entry per CDR3 protein. In the table there are 600,000 to 900,000 distinct CDR3 sequences, 20% to 30% of which are singletons. The same sample was also used in a study of T cells of mothers and their children.

The sequencing input was blood. These receptors were taken from a boy aged 5-17 years in good health.

J is TRBJ1-4 and V is TRBV9, with TRBD1 as a possible D gene (5 bases). The CDR3 contains 14 residues. Germline CDR1 is SGDLS and CDR2 is YYNGEE. Trimming took 0 bases from V and 8 from J, leaving 11 bases between them. The DNA of the CDR3 is TGTGCCAGCAGCGTAGGACAGAGGAGAGAAAAACTGTTTTTT. It translates to CASSVGQRREKLFF.

This clonotype was found a few times. The V and J genes are TRBV6-2 or TRBV6-3 and TRBJ1-1, with D hard to call. The germline gives CDR1 MNHEY, CDR2 SVGEGT. The CDR3 sequence is 13 residues long. V lost 10 bases and J lost 1, with 13 bases in between. CDR3 nucleotide sequence: TGTGCCATCTTTGGGTCAGGGAACACTGAAGCTTTCTTT. Translation: CAIFGSGNTEAFF.

The chain links TRBV7-9 to TRBJ1-1, with D perhaps matching TRBD1 (5 bases). Trimming took off 10 bases at V and 5 bases at J, with 20 bases between the two ends. Looked up from germline, CDR1 is SEHNR and CDR2 is FQNEAQ (reference sequence). The CDR3 runs to 14 residues. The DNA for the CDR3 is TGTGCCATTCTTGTCAGGAGGGGCCGGACTGAAGCTTTCTTT. Translation: CAILVRRGRTEAFF.

The gene calls are TRBV28 and TRBJ2-1; D gene uncertain. CDR3 length: 12 amino acids. Trimming took off 6 bases at V and 9 bases at J, with 12 bases between the two ends. Germline V gene data show CDR1 as MDHEN and CDR2 as SYDVKM. CDR3 region: CASSQYTGEQFF. The CDR3, as DNA: TGTGCCAGCAGCCAGTACACGGGTGAGCAGTTCTTC.

V usage is TRBV7-9 and J usage is TRBJ2-5; perhaps D is TRBD1 or TRBD2 (5 bases each). Germline V gene lookup returns CDR1 SEHNR and CDR2 FQNEAQ (reference sequence). Trimming cost V 2 bases and J 5 bases, with 12 bases left between them. The CDR3 runs 14 residues. In nucleotides, the CDR3 is TGTGCCAGCAGCTTAACGACGGGGCCTGAGACCCAGTACTTC. This encodes CASSLTTGPETQYF.

A word on this clonotype: An end of the junction does not agree with germline; a read error may underlie this. The chain uses TRBV25-1 and TRBJ2-3; 9 nucleotides match TRBD1. Germline V gene sequence: CDR1 MGHDK, CDR2 SYGVNS. The CDR3 length is 14 residues. CDR3 region: CASRKDRGTDTRYF. CDR3 DNA: TGTGCCAGCAGGAAGGACAGGGGCACAGATACGCGGTATTTT.

This chain links TRBV5-5 with TRBJ1-2; D not resolved. Trimming took 4 bases from V and 8 from J, leaving 21 bases between them. The CDR3 loop spans 15 amino acids. Germline V CDR1 and CDR2: SGHKS, YYEKEE (reference sequence). The CDR3 DNA sequence: TGTGCCAGCAGCAGCAACGGGCTGATTCTAGAAGGCTACACCTTC. Translation gives CASSSNGLILEGYTF.

This chain connects TRBV29-1 to TRBJ1-4, with D tentatively TRBD1 (5 bases). Trimming pared 4 bases from V and 8 bases from J, leaving 11 bases between. Germline CDR1 is SQVTM and CDR2 is ANQGSEA. This CDR3 region has 12 residues. CDR3 sequence reads: CSVGLPGEKLFF. DNA for the CDR3: TGCAGCGTTGGGCTGCCAGGGGAAAAACTGTTTTTT. The full variable domain, its missing parts supplied by reference TRBV29-1 and TRBJ1-4, is SAVISQKPSRDICQRGTSLTIQCQVDSQVTMMFWYRQQPGQSLTLIATANQGSEATYESGFVIDKFPISRPNLTFSTLTVSNMSPEDSSIYLCSVGLPGEKLFFGSGTQLSVL.

The rearrangement uses TRBV11-2 and TRBJ1-5, with TRBD1 as a possible D gene (5 bases). Trimming took off 2 bases at V and 7 bases at J, with 9 bases between the two ends. CDR3 length: 13 amino acids. Germline CDR1 reads SGHAT; CDR2 reads FQNNGV. CDR3 in amino acids: CASSLTGRQPQHF. CDR3 nucleotides: TGTGCCAGCAGCTTAACGGGGCGACAGCCCCAGCATTTT.

This clonotype was found a few times. This chain connects TRBV21-1 to TRBJ1-4. TRBV21-1 is annotated as a pseudogene. The CDR3 runs to 18 residues. Written as DNA, the CDR3 is TGTGCCAGCAGCAAAGCCCCTCCCGGCCAGGGAGGGAGGGAAAAACTGTTTTTT. It codes for CASSKAPPGQGGREKLFF.

The chain uses TRBV3-1 and TRBJ2-7; TRBD2 matches at 8 bases. The V segment lost 1 base and the J segment 1 base; nucleotides outside the gene matches: 9. Germline-derived CDR1 and CDR2 are LGHDT and YNNKEL (reference sequence). This CDR3 is built from 17 residues. The CDR3 region has the DNA TGTGCCAGCAGCCAAGCTGGCGGGGGGAATCGATCCTACGAGCAGTACTTC. Translated, it gives CASSQAGGGNRSYEQYF.

This sequence joins TRBV18 and TRBJ2-3, with D unclear. Per germline, CDR1 KGHSH and CDR2 LQKENI. V was trimmed by 7 bases and J by 6 bases, leaving 14 bases between them. The CDR3 spans 13 residues. The DNA of the CDR3 is TGTGCCAGCTGCAAGGCCTCACAGGATACGCAGTATTTT. The encoded protein is CASCKASQDTQYF.

There are a few counts of this clonotype. The CDR3 here is CASRNPQGTRTTYEQYF. The CDR3 region has the DNA TGTGCCAGCCGGAATCCACAAGGGACAAGAACTACCTACGAGCAGTACTTC. V usage is TRBV28 and J usage is TRBJ2-5; perhaps TRBD1 as D (6 bases). The closer fit of TRBJ2-7 to the DNA end suggests the J call may be wrong. CDR1 and CDR2 from the germline V gene are MDHEN and SYDVKM. The CDR3 loop spans 17 amino acids.

The chain is built from TRBV4-1 and TRBJ2-1, with D maybe TRBD2 (7 bases). Between the trimmed V and J ends, which lost 0 bases and 2 bases, there was a span of 11 bases. The V gene's germline CDR1 is MGHRA and CDR2 YSYEKL. The CDR3 consists of 16 residues. This chain's CDR3 is CASSQDGRGPYNEQFF. The CDR3 region has the DNA TGCGCCAGCAGCCAAGATGGGCGGGGGCCCTACAATGAGCAGTTCTTC.

This sequence joins TRBV29-1 and TRBJ1-1, with D possibly being TRBD1 (6 bases). Trimming removed 4 bases from V and 0 bases from J, with 12 bases in between. This CDR3 is 14 amino acids long. Looked up from germline, CDR1 is SQVTM and CDR2 is ANQGSEA. The CDR3 DNA reads as TGCAGCGTTGTACTAGGGGGGCTGAACACTGAAGCTTTCTTT. This gives the protein CSVVLGGLNTEAFF.